A selection of T cell receptor beta chains follows, all from one sample in a study of T-cell memory formation after mild COVID-19. TCRdb reanalysed the 5' RACE reads using MiXCR and keeps one entry per CDR3 protein. The sample consists of some 150,000 distinct CDR3 sequences, 13% to 15% of them appearing once. The source material was PBMCs or a T cell subset sorted from them (not recorded which). Source of these receptors: an adult woman who had mild COVID-19 (a few samples of this study predate the infection). Cell type and time point are not known. CDR3s include the opening cysteine and the closing phenylalanine or tryptophan.

v_gene,CDR3aa
TRBV7-9,CASSLYSGSYNEQFF
TRBV4-1,CASSQVVAGLQETQYF
TRBV6-4,CASSDYKGSGGYTF
TRBV24-1,CATSDPEFSGLGSTDTQYF
TRBV20-1,CSARDGSFSDNEQFF
TRBV20-1,CSARPGTTSYEQYF
TRBV29-1,CSGSDGAGEQYF
TRBV7-9,CASSSVFEQFF
TRBV20-1,CSASLRDRANTEAFF
TRBV23-1,CASSQPRAVATQYF
TRBV7-9,CASSPPGYGYTF
TRBV10-3,CAISDLGPTYEQYF
TRBV6-6,CASSFQPMRTGKSNQPQHF
TRBV29-1,CSVENGVGTSTDTQYF
TRBV2,CASGGPTQYF
TRBV20-1,CSAGTSGKNEQFF
TRBV7-6,CASSSDLRPYNEQFF
TRBV24-1,CATMSVGGNTGELFF
TRBV9,CASSDGGGLTSTQYF
TRBV7-9,CASSPSIMGGNTEAFF
TRBV19,CASRPLAGVTDTQYF
TRBV3-1,CASSQELADSHEQYF
TRBV5-5,CASSSTVRNTGELFF
TRBV5-5,CASSLANEKLFF
TRBV20-1,CSATASGAGSDTQYF
TRBV5-1,CASSLGDREVIAEAFF
TRBV7-9,CASSRGSGVYEQYF
TRBV20-1,CSASGPNSNQPQHF
TRBV9,CASSVGSGQHYEQYF
TRBV6-5,CASSYAGGKGETQYF
TRBV30,CASLAGGDRFPYEQYF
TRBV5-1,CASSLVGVSSYEQYF
TRBV24-1,CATSESPGYGYTF
TRBV4-2,CASSPLSGRRAPQGIQYF
TRBV7-9,CASSSLPGLAVVEQFF
TRBV15,CATSTAPGHYTDTQYF
TRBV10-3,CAISESSSSYEQYF
TRBV20-1,CSARVGGLAYSYEQYF
TRBV2,CASREAIAGAVEQFF
TRBV2,CASSRGTSGIKGKTQYF
TRBV6-6,CASSPSGGVYGEQFF
TRBV2,CASREIDRGTIQYF
TRBV27,CASSSGQRGRELFF
TRBV9,CASSPVPGQGAYEQYF
TRBV3-1,CASSQGSGDEQYF
TRBV5-1,CASSLGYNSPLHF
TRBV10-3,CAISHDGYEQYF
TRBV29-1,CSVDTTSWTGASPETQYF
TRBV6-2/TRBV6-3,CASSYEGQHRETQYF
TRBV18,CASSPVTEAFF
TRBV24-1,CATSDSGQNSYEQYF
TRBV13,CASSLSGTKTVSYEQYF
TRBV24-1,CATSDLPGQDSHTQYF
TRBV29-1,CSVELLVRGDYGYTF
TRBV29-1,CSVARSAYDEQFF
TRBV9,CASGKTSATIRYNEQFF
TRBV6-5,CASSWRTYNEQFF
TRBV29-1,CSVRGSSYNEQFF
TRBV6-2/TRBV6-3,CASRHRDRGSYEQYF
TRBV6-5,CASSYSTSGPVSGYTF